Listed below are T cell receptor beta chains from one sample, sequenced in a study of prognosis after radiotherapy for stage I lung cancer. TCRdb re-called the multiplex PCR reads through MiXCR, storing one row per CDR3 protein. The data show about 14,000 distinct CDR3 sequences, 50% to 60% seen once. The sequencing here drew on PBMCs, taken before or after stereotactic body radiation therapy (not recorded which). The source is a donor aged 50 or older with non-small cell lung cancer. CDR3s include the opening cysteine and the closing phenylalanine or tryptophan. Fields, in order: D gene, J gene, clone size, V gene, CDR3 DNA, CDR3 protein. A D gene is named only where the DNA matches it firmly. Only part of the rows carry a size: once, few, many, or a class if the clone is expanded.

D: TRBD2
J: TRBJ2-1
size: .
V: TRBV20-1
DNA: TGCAGTGCCCTGGGACTATCTGACTACAATGAGCAGTTCTTC
CDR3: CSALGLSDYNEQFF

D: .
J: TRBJ1-3
size: .
V: TRBV5-1
DNA: TGCGCCAGCAGCCCTTATTCCGGGACCTTAAGATCCGGAAACACCATATATTTT
CDR3: CASSPYSGTLRSGNTIYF

D: .
J: TRBJ2-3
size: .
V: TRBV7-9
DNA: TGTGCCAGCAGCCCGACTATCGTAGAGAATAAGGATACGCAGTATTTT
CDR3: CASSPTIVENKDTQYF

D: .
J: TRBJ2-1
size: .
V: TRBV9
DNA: TGTGCCAGCAGCTTTCACTGGAGCAATGAGCAGTTCTTC
CDR3: CASSFHWSNEQFF

D: .
J: TRBJ2-6
size: .
V: TRBV6-1
DNA: TGTGCCAGCACTCAGGGGTTTGCTGGGGCCAACTTCCTTACTTTC
CDR3: CASTQGFAGANFLTF

D: .
J: TRBJ1-1
size: .
V: TRBV2
DNA: TGTGCCAGCAGAGGCCCGGGACAACTGAAAAATGAAGCTTTCTTT
CDR3: CASRGPGQLKNEAFF

D: .
J: TRBJ2-1
size: .
V: TRBV6-5
DNA: TGTGCCAGAAGTTACTCTCGGACTAACACGGGAAATGAGCAGTTCTTC
CDR3: CARSYSRTNTGNEQFF

D: .
J: TRBJ2-7
size: .
V: TRBV5-1
DNA: TGCGCCAGCAGCTCCGCCCGGGATCAGTACTTC
CDR3: CASSSARDQYF

D: .
J: TRBJ1-4
size: once
V: TRBV20-1
DNA: TGCAGTGCCAGCCCCCGAGGAGAAAAACTGTTTTTT
CDR3: CSASPRGEKLFF

D: .
J: TRBJ1-2
size: once
V: TRBV12-3/TRBV12-4
DNA: TGTGCCAGCATAGACAGGTTCCATGGCTACACCTTC
CDR3: CASIDRFHGYTF

D: .
J: TRBJ1-1
size: many
V: TRBV6-1
DNA: TGTGCCAGCAGGGCACAGGGTCCCACTGAAGCTTTCTTT
CDR3: CASRAQGPTEAFF

D: .
J: TRBJ2-1
size: .
V: TRBV5-1
DNA: TGCGCCAGCAGCTTGGGACGAAGCGTTTTTGAGCAGTTCTTC
CDR3: CASSLGRSVFEQFF

D: TRBD1
J: TRBJ2-7
size: .
V: TRBV28
DNA: TGTGCCAGCAGCCCACCGGGACAGATAACCTACGAGCAGTACTTC
CDR3: CASSPPGQITYEQYF

D: TRBD1
J: TRBJ1-1
size: .
V: TRBV6-2/TRBV6-3
DNA: TGTGCCAGCAGTCACAGGGGGGTATCTGAAGCTTTCTTT
CDR3: CASSHRGVSEAFF

D: TRBD2
J: TRBJ2-7
size: medium-sized
V: TRBV7-2
DNA: TGTGCCAGCAGCTTAGCCGGACTAGCGGTTTACGAGCAGTACTTC
CDR3: CASSLAGLAVYEQYF

D: .
J: TRBJ2-2
size: .
V: TRBV27
DNA: TGCGCCAGCAGTCTAAAAGCCTTCGGGGCACCTGGTTTCTGGGAGCTGTTTTTT
CDR3: CASSLKAFGAPGFWELFF

D: .
J: TRBJ2-1
size: few
V: TRBV6-2/TRBV6-3
DNA: TGTGCCAGCAGTAAAGAGGGGTACTCCTACAATGAGCAGTTCTTC
CDR3: CASSKEGYSYNEQFF

D: TRBD1
J: TRBJ1-2
size: medium-sized
V: TRBV19
DNA: TGTGCCAGTAGTACCCCGGACAGGGGAACTTACTATGGCTACACCTTC
CDR3: CASSTPDRGTYYGYTF

D: .
J: TRBJ2-1
size: medium-sized
V: TRBV7-2
DNA: TGTGCCAGCAGCTACGGGGGCGTGGGAAATGAGCAGTTCTTC
CDR3: CASSYGGVGNEQFF

D: .
J: TRBJ2-1
size: .
V: TRBV2
DNA: TGTGCCAGCAGTGAGTCGGAGGTTGCCCACAATGAGCAGTTCTTC
CDR3: CASSESEVAHNEQFF

D: .
J: TRBJ1-1
size: .
V: TRBV6-2/TRBV6-3
DNA: TGTGCCAGCAGCTCGACAGTTGAAGCTTTCTTT
CDR3: CASSSTVEAFF

D: TRBD2
J: TRBJ2-7
size: .
V: TRBV7-9
DNA: TGTGCCAGCAGCTTAGGAGCCACTAGCGGCTCCTACGAGCAGTACTTC
CDR3: CASSLGATSGSYEQYF

D: .
J: TRBJ1-1
size: .
V: TRBV6-1
DNA: TGTGCCAGCAAAAGAACCCCGGGGGGATCGTGTAACACTGAAGCTTTCTTT
CDR3: CASKRTPGGSCNTEAFF

D: .
J: TRBJ2-7
size: many
V: TRBV5-6
DNA: TGTGCCAGCAGAGGGTGGGACCGCTACGAGCAGTACTTC
CDR3: CASRGWDRYEQYF

D: .
J: TRBJ1-6
size: .
V: TRBV6-1
DNA: TGTGCCAGCAGTCGGCGGGGGGGAAGTTCACCCCTCCACTTT
CDR3: CASSRRGGSSPLHF

D: .
J: TRBJ2-3
size: .
V: TRBV13
DNA: TGTGCCAGCAGCTTAGCTATGAACACAGATATGCGGTATTTT
CDR3: CASSLAMNTDMRYF

D: .
J: TRBJ2-7
size: .
V: TRBV11-2
DNA: TGTGCCAGCAGCTTAGGGTTCATCTTAAACGAGCAGTACTTC
CDR3: CASSLGFILNEQYF

D: .
J: TRBJ1-5
size: medium-sized
V: TRBV6-1
DNA: TGTGCCAGCAGTGACCCGGACAGCTTCAATCAGCCCCAGCATTTT
CDR3: CASSDPDSFNQPQHF

D: .
J: TRBJ2-5
size: many
V: TRBV5-1
DNA: TGCGCCAGCATGAGGGAACCTATTTACCAAGAGACCCAGTACTTC
CDR3: CASMREPIYQETQYF

D: .
J: TRBJ2-3
size: .
V: TRBV24-1
DNA: TGTGCCACCAGTGATTTGGGCAGGGGGGGATCGTCAGATACGCAGTATTTT
CDR3: CATSDLGRGGSSDTQYF

D: .
J: TRBJ2-7
size: .
V: TRBV6-7
DNA: TGTGCCGTAAAGATCGGACAGTCCTACGAGCAGTACTTC
CDR3: CAVKIGQSYEQYF

D: TRBD2
J: TRBJ2-4
size: many
V: TRBV28
DNA: TGTGCCAGCAGTGGGGGGCTAGCGGGAGGTTTAGCCAAAAACATTCAGTACTTC
CDR3: CASSGGLAGGLAKNIQYF

D: TRBD2
J: TRBJ2-3
size: medium-sized
V: TRBV5-1
DNA: TGCGCCAGCAGCCTTCCGACTAGCGGGAGCCCTAGCACAGATACGCAGTATTTT
CDR3: CASSLPTSGSPSTDTQYF

D: .
J: TRBJ1-1
size: many
V: TRBV7-3
DNA: TGTGCCAGCAGCTTGACAGCTAACACTGAAGCTTTCTTT
CDR3: CASSLTANTEAFF

D: TRBD1
J: TRBJ2-2
size: .
V: TRBV11-3
DNA: TGTGCCAGCAGCAGAACAGGGGGCGACACCGGGGAGCTGTTTTTT
CDR3: CASSRTGGDTGELFF

D: TRBD1
J: TRBJ1-3
size: many
V: TRBV7-2
DNA: TGTGCCAGCAGCTTATGGGACAGACATTCTGGAAACACCATATATTTT
CDR3: CASSLWDRHSGNTIYF

D: .
J: TRBJ2-1
size: many
V: TRBV18
DNA: TGTGCCAGCTCACCGGACGAACCGCAGTTCTTC
CDR3: CASSPDEPQFF

D: .
J: TRBJ2-7
size: .
V: TRBV20-1
DNA: TGCAGTGCTAGCCTCTCAGGCTACGAGCAGTACTTC
CDR3: CSASLSGYEQYF

D: TRBD2
J: TRBJ2-1
size: once
V: TRBV20-1
DNA: TGCAGTCAACCGGGACTAAGCAATGAGCAGTTCTTC
CDR3: CSQPGLSNEQFF

D: .
J: TRBJ2-7
size: .
V: TRBV2
DNA: TGTGCCAGCAGTGATAGGACAGTATGCTCCTACGAGCAGTACTTC
CDR3: CASSDRTVCSYEQYF

D: TRBD2
J: TRBJ2-5
size: many
V: TRBV11-3
DNA: TGTGCCAGCAGCTTAGATCGAGCGGGACTGTACCAAGAGACCCAGTACTTC
CDR3: CASSLDRAGLYQETQYF

D: .
J: TRBJ2-7
size: once
V: TRBV6-1
DNA: TGTGCCAGCAGAAGCGCAGGCTCCTACGAGCAGTACTTC
CDR3: CASRSAGSYEQYF

D: .
J: TRBJ2-3
size: once
V: TRBV4-2
DNA: TGTGCCAGCAGCCAATTAAGGGTAGCGGTGCTGAGTACGCAGTATTTT
CDR3: CASSQLRVAVLSTQYF

D: .
J: TRBJ1-2
size: .
V: TRBV27
DNA: TGTGCCAGCAGTTTATATAGTCCAGGGGTAGCGGACTATGGCTACACCTTC
CDR3: CASSLYSPGVADYGYTF